A single T cell receptor (beta chain) is shown here with its context. Its antigen is unknown. No base qualities exist here, and no much larger clone lies one base off it. CDR1 and CDR2 (SGHTA, FQGTGA) derive from the germline V gene. Counted from cysteine to phenylalanine, this CDR3 has 16 amino acids. CDR3 DNA only is kept here, 48 bases in frame from base 1. Germline trimming: 0 bases from V, 8 bases from J; junction bases outside gene matches: 9. Each collaborating institution followed its own protocols to collect whole blood in K2EDTA tubes. For TCRbeta analysis, collaborator samples were shipped as frozen whole blood, as isolated PBMCs, or as DNA extracted from either sample type. This sample is drawn from a study of blood T cell repertoires in COVID-19 (dated by TCRdb to the early 2020s). Regarding the study in general: Samples covering the acute and convalescent phases of COVID-19 were provided by collaborators in the United States, Italy and Spain. Sample metadata almost always included a de-identified subject ID, COVID-19 status, age in years and sex. Where available, HLA class I and class II types were obtained from metadata supplied by the sample provider rather than from assay-based typing. Subjects who had been exposed to COVID-19, were actively infected with it, or had recovered from it provided the deeply sampled blood TCRbeta repertoires that made up the dataset. A freely available public database, intended as a resource for researchers studying the immune response to SARS-CoV-2, is where the repertoires were released. The samples were drawn from the first 160 participants of the ongoing ImmuneRACE study and from 950 to 1,500 subjects provided by 6 global collaborators. The prospective study material was composed of cDNA or gDNA derived from T cells, B-cell-depleted T cells, or PBMCs.

TCRbeta CDR3 regions were amplified from genomic DNA using the immunoSEQ Assay, a bias-controlled multiplex PCR. On the study's bioinformatics: The number of nucleated cells in each sample was estimated by amplification of reference gene primers within the assay. To quantify the absolute abundance of each unique TCRbeta CDR3 rearrangement, sequence reads were collapsed and filtered. For each sample, productive Simpson clonality was calculated as the square root of Simpson's diversity index over productive rearrangements. TCRdb retrieved this table from immuneACCESS and kept in-frame rearrangements only. Not all clones are present; in checked studies, unresolved V genes account for under half, and no reason is known for the remainder. V, J and clone size are taken as reported in that table, and D and trimming were inferred from the DNA itself. The sample table holds 30,000 to 40,000 clones, of which 85% to 90% were seen once. The ten largest clonotypes hold approximately 15% of the sample.

Here is what the overall study found, with its caveats: How much clinical and demographic metadata was included differed by source and by participant, and the metadata was provided uncurated.

The sample comprised peripheral blood. The sequence was obtained from a woman aged 55-75 years with active COVID-19. This receptor chain uses TRBV7-3 and TRBJ1-1; 10 central nucleotides agree with TRBD1. The sequenced DNA is TGTGCCAGCAGCTTAACGTCTTCTAGGGACAGGGGAGAAGCTTTCTTT. This gives the protein CASSLTSSRDRGEAFF.